This T cell receptor beta chain originates from a study of T cell changes during pregnancy in multiple sclerosis. V lost 3 bases and J lost 0, with 6 bases in between. The CDR3 has 15 residues. Germline V gene lookup returns CDR1 LNHNV and CDR2 YYDKDF (reference sequence). Only in-frame clones appear in the TCRdb table, and some are missing; sequencing was by immunoSEQ multiplex PCR. The table lists 15,000 or so clones, about 86% of them singletons, with about 19% in the top ten. This TCR was sampled from a female donor with multiple sclerosis, enrolled in a pregnancy study. The source was CD8+ T cells from peripheral blood mononuclear cells, collected in the first trimester of pregnancy. The chain joins TRBV15 to TRBJ1-6; no clear D gene. CDR3 residues: CATSSSSSYNSPLHF. The CDR3 coding sequence is TGTGCCACCAGCAGTTCTAGCTCCTATAATTCACCCCTCCACTTT. Together with reference TRBV15 and TRBJ1-6, the CDR3 gives the full variable domain: DAMVIQNPRYQVTQFGKPVTLSCSQTLNHNVMYWYQQKSSQAPKLLFHYYDKDFNNEADTPDNFQSRRPNTSFCFLDIRSPGLGDTAMYLCATSSSSSYNSPLHFGNGTRLTVT.